This T cell receptor beta chain emerged from a study of blood T cells in healthy people across ages. Donors were healthy Caucasian individuals from Russia aged roughly 6 to 90. Each sample had at least 6.5 million PBMCs isolated. The CDR3 has 15 residues. Trimming at V came to 5 bases and at J to 5 bases, leaving 6 bases not matched to a gene. Germline values: CDR1 MNHEY, CDR2 SMNVEV (reference sequence). Next came a second PCR, run for about 6 to 12 cycles, which used a sample-barcoded 5' primer along with a J-beta primer mix. A template-switch adaptor with 12 random nucleotides tagged each cDNA molecule. TCRdb re-derived calls from the 5' RACE reads in MiXCR, one entry per CDR3 protein. The sample consists of fewer than 1,000,000 distinct CDR3 sequences, 35% to 60% of them appearing once.

The source material was blood. This clonotype originated in a man aged 80 or over in good health. The chain combines TRBV27 with TRBJ2-1, with 10 nucleotides matching TRBD1. CDR3: CASSVDRGPHNEQFF. In nucleotides, the CDR3 is TGTGCCAGCAGTGTTGACAGGGGGCCCCACAATGAGCAGTTCTTC.